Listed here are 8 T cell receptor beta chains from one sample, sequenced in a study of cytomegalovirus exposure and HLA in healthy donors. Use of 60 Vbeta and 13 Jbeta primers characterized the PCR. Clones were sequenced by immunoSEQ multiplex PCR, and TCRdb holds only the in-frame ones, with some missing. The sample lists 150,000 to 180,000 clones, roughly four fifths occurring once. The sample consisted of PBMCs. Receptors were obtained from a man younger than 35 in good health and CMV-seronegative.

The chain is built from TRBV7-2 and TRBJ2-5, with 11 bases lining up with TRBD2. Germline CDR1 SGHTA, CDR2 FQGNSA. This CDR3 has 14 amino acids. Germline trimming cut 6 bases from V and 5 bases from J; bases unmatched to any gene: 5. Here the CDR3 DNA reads TGTGCCAGCAGTCTAGCGGGAGGCAGGGAGACCCAGTACTTC. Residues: CASSLAGGRETQYF.

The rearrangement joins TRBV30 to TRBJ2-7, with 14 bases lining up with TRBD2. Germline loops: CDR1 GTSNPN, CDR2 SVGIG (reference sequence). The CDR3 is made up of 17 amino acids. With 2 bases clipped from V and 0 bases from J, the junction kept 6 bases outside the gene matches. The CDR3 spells CAWSPGLAGGNSYEQYF. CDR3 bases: TGTGCCTGGAGTCCCGGACTAGCGGGAGGCAACTCCTACGAGCAGTACTTC.

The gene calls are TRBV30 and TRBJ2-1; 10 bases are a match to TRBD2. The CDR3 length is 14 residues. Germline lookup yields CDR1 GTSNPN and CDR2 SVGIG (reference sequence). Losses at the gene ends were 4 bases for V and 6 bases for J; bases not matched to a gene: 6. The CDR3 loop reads CAWNFLAGVNEQFF. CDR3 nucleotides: TGTGCCTGGAACTTCCTAGCGGGAGTCAATGAGCAGTTCTTC.

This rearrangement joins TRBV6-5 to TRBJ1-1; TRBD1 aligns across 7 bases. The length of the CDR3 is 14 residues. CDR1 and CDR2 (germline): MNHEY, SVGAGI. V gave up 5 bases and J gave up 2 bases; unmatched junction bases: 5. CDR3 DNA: TGTGCCAGCAGTCCGGGACAGATAAACACTGAAGCTTTCTTT. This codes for CASSPGQINTEAFF.

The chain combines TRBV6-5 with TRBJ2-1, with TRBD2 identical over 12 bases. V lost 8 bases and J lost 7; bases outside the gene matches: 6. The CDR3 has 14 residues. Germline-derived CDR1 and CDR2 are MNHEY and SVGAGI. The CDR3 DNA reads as TGTGCCAGCGGACTAGCGGGAAACGCAAATGAGCAGTTCTTC. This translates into CASGLAGNANEQFF.

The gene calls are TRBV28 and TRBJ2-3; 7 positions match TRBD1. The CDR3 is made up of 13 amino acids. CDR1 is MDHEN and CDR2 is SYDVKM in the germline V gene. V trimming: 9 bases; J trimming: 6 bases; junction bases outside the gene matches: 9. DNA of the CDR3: TGTGCCAGTCTAAAGACAGGGCCCGATACGCAGTATTTT. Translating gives CASLKTGPDTQYF. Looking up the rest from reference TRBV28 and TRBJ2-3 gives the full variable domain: DVKVTQSSRYLVKRTGEKVFLECVQDMDHENMFWYRQDPGLGLRLIYFSYDVKMKEKGDIPEGYSVSREKKERFSLILESASTNQTSMYLCASLKTGPDTQYFGPGTRLTVL.

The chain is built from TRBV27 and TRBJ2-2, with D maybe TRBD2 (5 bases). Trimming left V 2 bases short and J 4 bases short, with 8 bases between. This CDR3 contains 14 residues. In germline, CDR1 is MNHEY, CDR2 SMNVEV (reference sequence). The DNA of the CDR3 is TGTGCCAGCAGTTTACTGGAGGCCACCGGGGAGCTGTTTTTT. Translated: CASSLLEATGELFF.

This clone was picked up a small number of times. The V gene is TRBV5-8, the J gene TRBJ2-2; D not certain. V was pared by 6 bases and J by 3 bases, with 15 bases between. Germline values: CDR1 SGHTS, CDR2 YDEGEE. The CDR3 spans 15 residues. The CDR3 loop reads CASTPGDLHTGELFF. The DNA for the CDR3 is TGTGCCAGCACCCCCGGAGACCTTCACACCGGGGAGCTGTTTTTT. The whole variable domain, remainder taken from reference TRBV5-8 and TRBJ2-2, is EAGVTQSPTHLIKTRGQQATLRCSPISGHTSVYWYQQALGLGLQFLLWYDEGEERNRGNFPPRFSGRQFPNYSSELNVNALELEDSALYLCASTPGDLHTGELFFGEGSRLTVL.